One and the same sample provided the 4 T cell receptor beta chains below, sequenced in a study of response to subunit inactivated influenza vaccine. TCRdb itself ran the RT-PCR reads through MiXCR, one entry per CDR3 protein. The sample carries over 650,000 distinct CDR3 sequences, less than 20% recorded once. Material: PBMCs from blood, obtained around 5 days after vaccination. These receptors were obtained from a man over 45 who received an inactivated influenza vaccine.

The chain couples TRBV2 to TRBJ2-1; 8 nucleotides align to TRBD1. CDR3 length equals 14 residues. After removal of 8 bases from V and 4 bases from J, the junction contained 7 bases not matched to a gene. Germline V lookup: CDR1 SNHLY, CDR2 FYNNEI. The CDR3 loop is CASVWRDRYNEQFF. The CDR3 region has the DNA TGTGCCAGCGTCTGGCGGGACAGGTACAATGAGCAGTTCTTC.

The chain is built from TRBV10-3 and TRBJ2-7; weak D call: TRBD2 (5 bases). Trimming took 6 bases from V and 7 from J, leaving 10 bases between them. The germline CDR1 and CDR2 sequences are ENHRY and SYGVKD. This CDR3 is 11 amino acids long. This chain's CDR3 is CAISFSGEQYF. CDR3 bases: TGTGCCATCAGCTTCAGCGGTGAGCAGTACTTC.

This chain links TRBV5-1 with TRBJ2-3, with 8 bases matching TRBD1. V was pared by 1 base and J by 6 bases, with 7 bases of the junction left unmatched. The length of the CDR3 is 15 residues. Germline V gives CDR1 SGHRS, CDR2 YFSETQ. In nucleotides, the CDR3 is TGCGCCAGCAGCTTGTCCCAGGGGGCGCAGGATACGCAGTATTTT. It specifies CASSLSQGAQDTQYF.

This clonotype has only a few counts. The genes are TRBV4-3 and TRBJ2-3; 7 positions agree with TRBD1. This CDR3 spans 14 amino acids. The V and J ends lost 2 bases and 4 bases, in that order; junction bases with no gene match: 3. From germline, CDR1 is LGHNA and CDR2 YSLEER. Written as DNA, the CDR3 is TGCGCCAGCAGCCAACGACAGGGCCCAGATACGCAGTATTTT. The encoded protein is CASSQRQGPDTQYF.